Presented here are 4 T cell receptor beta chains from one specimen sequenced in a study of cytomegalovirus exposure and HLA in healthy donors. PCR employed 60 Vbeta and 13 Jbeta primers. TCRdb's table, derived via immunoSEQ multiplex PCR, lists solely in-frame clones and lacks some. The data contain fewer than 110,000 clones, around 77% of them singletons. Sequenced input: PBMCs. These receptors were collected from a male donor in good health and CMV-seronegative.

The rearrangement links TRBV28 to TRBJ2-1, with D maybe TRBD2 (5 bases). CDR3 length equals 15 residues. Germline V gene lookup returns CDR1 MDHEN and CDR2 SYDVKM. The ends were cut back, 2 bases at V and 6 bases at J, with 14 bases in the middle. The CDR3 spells CASSLGGGPINEQFF. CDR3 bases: TGTGCCAGCAGTTTAGGAGGAGGACCAATCAATGAGCAGTTCTTC. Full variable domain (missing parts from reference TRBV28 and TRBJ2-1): DVKVTQSSRYLVKRTGEKVFLECVQDMDHENMFWYRQDPGLGLRLIYFSYDVKMKEKGDIPEGYSVSREKKERFSLILESASTNQTSMYLCASSLGGGPINEQFFGPGTRLTVL.

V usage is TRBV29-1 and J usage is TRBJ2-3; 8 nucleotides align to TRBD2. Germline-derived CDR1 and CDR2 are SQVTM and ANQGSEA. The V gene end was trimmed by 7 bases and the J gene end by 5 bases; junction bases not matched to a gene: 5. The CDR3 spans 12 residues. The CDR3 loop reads CSESAGGDTQYF. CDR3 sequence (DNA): TGCAGCGAATCGGCGGGAGGAGATACGCAGTATTTT.

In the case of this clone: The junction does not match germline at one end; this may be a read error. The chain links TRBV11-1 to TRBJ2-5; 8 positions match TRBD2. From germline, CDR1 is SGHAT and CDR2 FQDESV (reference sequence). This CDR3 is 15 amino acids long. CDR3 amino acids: CASSPLSGIQEAQYF. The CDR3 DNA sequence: TGTGCCAGCAGCCCCCTTAGCGGGATCCAAGAGGCCCAGTACTTC.

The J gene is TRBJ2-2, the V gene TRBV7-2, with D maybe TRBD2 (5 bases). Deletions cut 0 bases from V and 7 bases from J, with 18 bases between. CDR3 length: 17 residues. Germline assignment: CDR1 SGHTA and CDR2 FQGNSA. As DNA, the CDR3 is TGTGCCAGCAGCTTAGCGTTAAGCGGCAGGACGAGCGGGGAGCTGTTTTTT. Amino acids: CASSLALSGRTSGELFF.